This record concerns one T cell receptor beta chain sequence. Trimming cost V 6 bases and J 2 bases, with 10 bases left between them. There are 12 residues in the CDR3. The germline gives CDR1 SQVTM, CDR2 ANQGSEA. Time point given: time of PML onset. These data originate in a study of multiple sclerosis patients with progressive multifocal leukoencephalopathy. Assay: immunoSEQ multiplex PCR; the TCRdb copy retains only in-frame clones and omits some. Of about 33,000 clones in the sample, roughly nine tenths were seen once. The origin of this receptor is a human donor with progressive multifocal leukoencephalopathy. The chain couples TRBV29-1 to TRBJ1-2; D unresolved. Sequencing used PBMCs, obtained from a patient treated with natalizumab. CDR3 bases: TGCAGCGTCCCCCCCAACAACTATGGCTACACCTTC. It specifies CSVPPNNYGYTF. The whole variable domain, remainder taken from reference TRBV29-1 and TRBJ1-2, is SAVISQKPSRDICQRGTSLTIQCQVDSQVTMMFWYRQQPGQSLTLIATANQGSEATYESGFVIDKFPISRPNLTFSTLTVSNMSPEDSSIYLCSVPPNNYGYTFGSGTRLTVV.